This T cell receptor beta chain originates from a study of OX40 agonist ivuxolimab in advanced cancers. As for the study more broadly: Ivuxolimab was an agonistic, fully human IgG2 monoclonal antibody directed against OX40 (CD134), a costimulatory receptor. The paper describes the monotherapy dose-escalation part (N ≈ 50 patients) of the phase I trial of ivuxolimab. Among the approximately 54 dose-escalation patients, roughly 20 had hepatocellular carcinoma, about 15 melanoma, 9 renal cell carcinoma and 9 head and neck cancer. Partial responses occurred in three dose-escalation patients, of whom one had hepatocellular carcinoma and two had cutaneous melanoma. In the dose-escalation cohort, approximately 82% of patients were male, and the mean age was roughly 60 years, with a range of roughly 23 to 85. Intravenous ivuxolimab was administered to patients every 2 weeks at six dose levels: 0.01, 0.1, 0.3, 1.5, 3 and 10 mg/kg. Prior anti-PD-1, anti-PD-L1 or anti-CTLA-4 therapy was permitted, and checkpoint inhibitors had been received by roughly two fifths of dose-escalation patients. The point of sequencing TCRbeta in the periphery was to test whether ivuxolimab changed TCR sequence diversity and drove clonal T-cell expansion.

Points the paper makes about the study in general: Partial responders in the 0.1-3.0 mg/kg groups had among the lowest normalized peripheral clonal expansion, especially among CD8+ T cells. Low levels of normalized T-cell clonal expansion were also seen in some nonresponding patients. After ivuxolimab, expanded clones were on average more numerous among CD8+ T cells than among CD4+ T cells. Which antigens the clonally expanded peripheral T cells were specific for was not determined. Clonal expansion of both CD4+ and CD8+ blood T cells was observed from baseline to week 6 at doses 0.1 to 3.0 mg/kg.

The trial excluded patients who had a history of autoimmune disease or who were on systemic immunosuppression. Peripheral blood for TCR sequencing was collected from all dose cohorts at baseline, on cycle 4 day 1, and on cycle 7 day 1. Samples were obtained from an open-label, multicenter, first-in-human phase I dose-escalation trial of ivuxolimab. Adults with locally advanced or metastatic head and neck squamous cell, hepatocellular, melanoma or renal cell carcinoma were enrolled in the trial. CD4+ and CD8+ T cells were sorted separately from peripheral blood before TCR sequencing. Genomic DNA was extracted from sorted cells for sequencing of the TCRbeta CDR3 region. TCRbeta CDR3 regions were sequenced using the immunoSEQ Assay. Imported from immuneACCESS, the table was reduced by TCRdb to in-frame sequences with V and J called. These copies leave out some clones; in studies compared against another copy, an unresolved V gene accounts for under half, and the cause of the remainder is not known. Here the sample has some 87,000 clones; around 90% occur a single time. The ten most abundant clones make up around 1.6% of the sample.

With respect to this clone: Its target antigen remains unknown. Base qualities are missing; no much larger clone stands one base away.

Via the germline V gene (reference sequence), CDR1 is MNHEY and CDR2 SMNVEV. The germline ends are 22 bases apart after V is trimmed by 3 bases and J by 5 bases. The CDR3 sequence holds 17 residues, the cysteine and phenylalanine included. CDR3 DNA is the only sequence kept; it has 51 bases, read in frame from the first base. The sequence links TRBV27 to TRBJ2-5, with a weak D call of TRBD1 (5 bases match). This specimen consisted of CD4+ or CD8+ T cells sorted from blood, obtained in a trial of the OX40 agonist ivuxolimab. This TCR was recovered from an adult with an advanced solid tumor such as melanoma, head and neck, liver or kidney cancer. This receptor has the CDR3 CASSFDSVAVALETQYF. The sequenced DNA is TGTGCCAGCAGTTTTGACAGTGTGGCGGTGGCCTTGGAGACCCAGTACTTC.